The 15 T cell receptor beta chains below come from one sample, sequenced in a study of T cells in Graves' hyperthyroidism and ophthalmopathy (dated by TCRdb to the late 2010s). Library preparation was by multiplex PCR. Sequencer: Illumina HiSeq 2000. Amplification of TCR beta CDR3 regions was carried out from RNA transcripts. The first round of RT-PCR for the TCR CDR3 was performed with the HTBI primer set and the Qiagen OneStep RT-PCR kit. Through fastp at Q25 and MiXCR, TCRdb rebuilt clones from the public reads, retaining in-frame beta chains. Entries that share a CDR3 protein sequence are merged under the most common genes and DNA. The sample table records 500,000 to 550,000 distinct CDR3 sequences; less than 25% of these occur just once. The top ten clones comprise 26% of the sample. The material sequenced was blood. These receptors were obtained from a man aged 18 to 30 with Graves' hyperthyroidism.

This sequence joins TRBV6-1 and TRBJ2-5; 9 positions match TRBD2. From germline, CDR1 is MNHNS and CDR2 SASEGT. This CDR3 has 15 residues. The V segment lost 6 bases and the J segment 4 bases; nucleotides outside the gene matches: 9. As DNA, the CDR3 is TGTGCCAGCAGGACCCCTGCGGGGGGGCCAGAGACCCAGTACTTC. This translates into CASRTPAGGPETQYF.

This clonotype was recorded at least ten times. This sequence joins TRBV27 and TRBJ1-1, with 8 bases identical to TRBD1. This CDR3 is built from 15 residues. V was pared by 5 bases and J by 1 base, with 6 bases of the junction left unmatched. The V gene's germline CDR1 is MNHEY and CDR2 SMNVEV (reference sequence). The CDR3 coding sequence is TGTGCCAGCAGTGGCCAGGACAGGGCGAACACTGAAGCTTTCTTT. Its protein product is CASSGQDRANTEAFF.

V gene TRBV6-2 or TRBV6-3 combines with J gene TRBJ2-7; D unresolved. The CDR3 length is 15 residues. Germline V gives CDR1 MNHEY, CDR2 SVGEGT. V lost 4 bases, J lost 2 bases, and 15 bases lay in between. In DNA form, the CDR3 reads TGTGCCAGCAGTTCCTGGACGGACGCGACCTACGAGCAGTACTTC. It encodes CASSSWTDATYEQYF.

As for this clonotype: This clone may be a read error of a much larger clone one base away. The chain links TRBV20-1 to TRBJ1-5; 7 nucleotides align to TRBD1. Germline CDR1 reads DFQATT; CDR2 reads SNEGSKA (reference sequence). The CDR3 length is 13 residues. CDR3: CSAPIQGIQPKHF. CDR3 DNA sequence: TGCAGTGCTCCGATACAGGGGATTCAGCCCAAGCATTTT.

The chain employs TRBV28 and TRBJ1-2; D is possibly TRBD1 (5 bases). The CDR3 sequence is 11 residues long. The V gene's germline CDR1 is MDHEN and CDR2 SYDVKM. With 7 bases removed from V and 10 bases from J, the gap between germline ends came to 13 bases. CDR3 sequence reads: CASTLGQAYTF. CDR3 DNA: TGTGCCAGCACCTTGGGGCAAGCCTACACCTTC.

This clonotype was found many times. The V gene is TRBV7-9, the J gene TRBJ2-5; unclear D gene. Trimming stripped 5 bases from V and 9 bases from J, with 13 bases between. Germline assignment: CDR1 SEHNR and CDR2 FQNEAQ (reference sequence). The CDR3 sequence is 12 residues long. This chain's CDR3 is CASSGGPWAQYF. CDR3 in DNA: TGTGCCAGCAGCGGTGGGCCCTGGGCCCAGTACTTC.

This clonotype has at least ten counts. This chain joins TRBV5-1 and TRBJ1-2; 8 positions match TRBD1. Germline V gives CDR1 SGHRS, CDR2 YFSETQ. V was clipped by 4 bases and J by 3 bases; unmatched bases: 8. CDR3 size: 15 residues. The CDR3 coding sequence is TGCGCCAGCAGCGACTACAGGGGGGAAGACTATGGCTACACCTTC. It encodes CASSDYRGEDYGYTF.

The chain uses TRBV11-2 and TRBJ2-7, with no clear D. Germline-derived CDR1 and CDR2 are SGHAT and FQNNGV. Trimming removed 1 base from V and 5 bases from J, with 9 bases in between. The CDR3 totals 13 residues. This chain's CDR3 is CASSLGVRHEQYF. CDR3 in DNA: TGTGCCAGCAGCTTAGGGGTCAGGCACGAGCAGTACTTC.

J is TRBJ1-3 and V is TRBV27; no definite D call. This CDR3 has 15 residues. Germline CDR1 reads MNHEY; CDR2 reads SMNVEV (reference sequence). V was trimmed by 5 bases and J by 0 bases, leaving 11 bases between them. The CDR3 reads CASSPRSHSGNTIYF. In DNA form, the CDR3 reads TGTGCCAGCAGTCCCCGCAGCCACTCTGGAAACACCATATATTTT.

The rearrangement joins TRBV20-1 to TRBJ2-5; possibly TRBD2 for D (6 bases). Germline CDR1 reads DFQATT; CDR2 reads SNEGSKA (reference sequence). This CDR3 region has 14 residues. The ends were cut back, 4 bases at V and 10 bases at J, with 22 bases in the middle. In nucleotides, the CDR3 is TGCAGTGCTAAACCCGGGACTCGGAAAGGGATCCAGTACTTC. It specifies CSAKPGTRKGIQYF.

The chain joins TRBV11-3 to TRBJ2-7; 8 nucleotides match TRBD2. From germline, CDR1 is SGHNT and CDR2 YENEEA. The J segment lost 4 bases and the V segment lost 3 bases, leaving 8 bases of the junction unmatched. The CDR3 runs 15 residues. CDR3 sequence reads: CASSFGPRGGYEQYF. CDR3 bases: TGTGCCAGCAGCTTCGGGCCTCGCGGGGGGTACGAGCAGTACTTC.

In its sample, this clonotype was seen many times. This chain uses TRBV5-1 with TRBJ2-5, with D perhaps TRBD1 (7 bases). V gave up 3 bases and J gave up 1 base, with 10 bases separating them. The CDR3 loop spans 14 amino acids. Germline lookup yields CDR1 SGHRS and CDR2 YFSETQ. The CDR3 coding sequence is TGCGCCAGCAGCTGGAGGGACAGCCAAGAGACCCAGTACTTC. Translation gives CASSWRDSQETQYF.

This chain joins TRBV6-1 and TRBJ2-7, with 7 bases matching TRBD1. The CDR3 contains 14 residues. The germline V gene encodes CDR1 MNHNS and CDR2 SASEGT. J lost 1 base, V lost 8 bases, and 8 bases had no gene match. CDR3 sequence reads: CASRQGQWSYEQYF. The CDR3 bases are TGTGCCAGCCGACAGGGACAGTGGTCCTACGAGCAGTACTTC.

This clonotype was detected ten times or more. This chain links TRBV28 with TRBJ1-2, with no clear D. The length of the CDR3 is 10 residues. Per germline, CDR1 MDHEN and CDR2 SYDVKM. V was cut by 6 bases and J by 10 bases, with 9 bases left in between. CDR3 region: CASSSGAYTF. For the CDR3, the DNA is TGTGCCAGCAGCTCTGGCGCCTACACCTTC.

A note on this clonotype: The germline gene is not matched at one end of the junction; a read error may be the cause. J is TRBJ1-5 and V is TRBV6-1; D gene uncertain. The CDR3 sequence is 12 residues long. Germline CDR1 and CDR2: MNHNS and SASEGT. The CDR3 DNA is TGTGCCAGCAGTGAAGGGTATCAGCCCCAGCAGTTT. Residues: CASSEGYQPQQF.